This T cell receptor (beta chain) derives from a study of regulatory T cells in long-lasting Graves disease. HTBI primers from iRepertoire and Arm-PCR of CDR3 regions yielded the TCR beta libraries. Via MiXCR, TCRdb re-called the multiplex PCR reads, giving one row per CDR3 protein. The repertoire includes hundreds of thousands of distinct CDR3 sequences, approximately 15% of them detected once, and 15% to 20% sits in the top ten. Many counts were recorded for this clonotype. Documented time point: newly diagnosed GD, antithyroid drugs for less than 3 months. Isolated PBMC RNA provided the starting material for the TCR library. These data also formed part of another study, on T cells in Graves' hyperthyroidism and ophthalmopathy. In that study: The HTBI primer set served for first-round RT-PCR of the TCR CDR3. Most clonotypes expanded in the thyroid (above 0.001) were also present in blood.

This receptor was identified in a woman aged 25 to 39 with Graves disease. The specimen comprised peripheral blood mononuclear cells (PBMCs), sampled at new diagnosis, from a patient treated with antithyroid drugs.

The CDR3 sequence is CASSLEGNSPLHF. Here the CDR3 DNA reads TGTGCCAGCAGCTTAGAAGGGAATTCACCCCTCCACTTT. The chain uses TRBV7-9 and TRBJ1-6; D gene ambiguous. V lost 1 base and J lost 7, with 5 bases in between. This CDR3 spans 13 amino acids. The germline gives CDR1 SEHNR, CDR2 FQNEAQ (reference sequence).